This T cell receptor beta chain was captured in a study of post-analysis software for immune sequencing data. In its sample, this clonotype was seen once. The antigen remains undetermined. TCR beta cDNA libraries included unique molecular identifiers. One entry per CDR3 protein, called by TCRdb with MiXCR from the PCR reads. The repertoire consists of hundreds of thousands of distinct CDR3 sequences, with roughly 27% occurring once and the leading ten covering roughly 0.57%. The CDR3 sequence is 14 residues long. From germline, CDR1 is SNHLY and CDR2 FYNNEI. V dropped 10 bases and J dropped 4; count of bases not matched to a gene: 3. The study, taken as a whole, reports: The five TRBV segments detected at higher frequency in patients than in controls included TRBV5-6, TRBV5-1 and TRBV20-1.

The receptor was isolated from a girl aged 10 to 17 with multiple sclerosis. The V and J genes are TRBV2 and TRBJ2-1; 14 nucleotides align to TRBD2. Source material: blood. The chain's CDR3 is CANRTSGGYNEQFF. The CDR3 nucleotides read TGTGCCAACAGGACTAGCGGGGGGTACAATGAGCAGTTCTTC.